The 20 T cell receptor beta chains listed next were all sequenced from one sample in a study of CD8 T cells in ankylosing spondylitis (dated 2017 in TCRdb). Libraries were made using 5' RACE. Instrument on record: Illumina HiSeq 2500. TCRdb reprocessed the public reads (quality trimming at Q25 with fastp, clone calling with MiXCR) and kept in-frame beta chains. For every CDR3 protein sequence, its rows merge into one entry that carries the most common genes and DNA. This sample is represented by a few hundred thousand distinct CDR3 sequences; under 20% of them were singletons. The top ten constitute about a third of the sample. Sequenced sample: blood, either unsorted or a sorted T cell fraction (not recorded which). Receptors originate from a male donor with ankylosing spondylitis or in good health (not recorded which).

This clonotype has only a few counts. The chain combines TRBV29-1 with TRBJ2-1; 7 nucleotides line up with TRBD2. The V segment lost 1 base and the J segment 6 bases; nucleotides outside the gene matches: 0. CDR1 SQVTM and CDR2 ANQGSEA come from the germline V gene. The CDR3 is made up of 12 amino acids. The CDR3 DNA follows: TGCAGCGTTGAAGCGGGAGGCAATGAGCAGTTCTTC. It is translated as CSVEAGGNEQFF.

This clonotype was found many times. V is TRBV4-1 and J is TRBJ2-3, with TRBD2 matching over 7 bases. Germline V gives CDR1 MGHRA, CDR2 YSYEKL. The V gene end was trimmed by 0 bases and the J gene end by 2 bases; junction bases not matched to a gene: 11. The CDR3 runs 18 residues. The CDR3 region has the DNA TGCGCCAGCAGCCAAGACGGTAGCGGGCGTCACCTCACAGATACGCAGTATTTT. This sequence encodes CASSQDGSGRHLTDTQYF.

This clonotype was detected many times. The chain carries TRBV29-1 and TRBJ2-1; D is uncertain. Trimming cost V 4 bases and J 7 bases, with 14 bases left between them. Per germline, CDR1 SQVTM and CDR2 ANQGSEA. This CDR3 is 13 amino acids long. The CDR3 sequence: CSVVVPPRNEQFF. The CDR3 DNA reads as TGCAGCGTTGTTGTCCCCCCCCGAAATGAGCAGTTCTTC.

In its sample, this clonotype was seen many times. V is TRBV20-1 and J is TRBJ2-3; TRBD2 aligns across 10 bases. J gave up 6 bases and V 5 bases, and 14 bases lay outside the gene matches. The CDR3 loop spans 16 amino acids. Germline V CDR1 and CDR2: DFQATT, SNEGSKA (reference sequence). CDR3: CSAPTLAGGPGDTQYF. The CDR3 coding sequence is TGCAGTGCTCCTACCTTAGCGGGAGGTCCCGGCGATACGCAGTATTTT.

This clonotype was counted at least ten times. V and J are TRBV20-1 and TRBJ2-2; tentative D call: TRBD2 (6 bases). The V gene's germline CDR1 is DFQATT and CDR2 SNEGSKA (reference sequence). The CDR3 sequence is 13 residues long. The CDR3 spells CSARGGNTGELFF. CDR3 bases: TGCAGCGCCCGGGGAGGGAACACCGGGGAGCTGTTTTTT.

The rearrangement joins TRBV7-9 to TRBJ2-5; 8 bases match TRBD1. Germline V lookup: CDR1 SEHNR, CDR2 FQNEAQ (reference sequence). V lost 5 bases to trimming and J lost 5 bases; unmatched junction nucleotides: 10. The CDR3 sequence is 15 residues long. The CDR3 protein is CASSRPGQGRETQYF. The CDR3 DNA reads as TGTGCCAGCAGCCGCCCTGGACAGGGTAGGGAGACCCAGTACTTC.

The chain uses TRBV28 and TRBJ2-7; 9 nucleotides agree with TRBD1. The CDR3 is made up of 14 amino acids. J gave up 2 bases and V 7 bases, and 6 bases lay outside the gene matches. Germline loops: CDR1 MDHEN, CDR2 SYDVKM. This CDR3 reads CASTGRDRAYEQYF. The CDR3 bases are TGTGCCAGCACAGGTCGGGACAGGGCCTACGAGCAGTACTTC. Using reference TRBV28 and TRBJ2-7 for the parts outside the CDR3, the full variable domain is DVKVTQSSRYLVKRTGEKVFLECVQDMDHENMFWYRQDPGLGLRLIYFSYDVKMKEKGDIPEGYSVSREKKERFSLILESASTNQTSMYLCASTGRDRAYEQYFGPGTRLTVT.

This clonotype has just a few counts. CDR3 coding DNA: TGCAGTGTTCTCCTTCAGCGGGGAACTAATGAAAAACTGTTTTTT. This translates into CSVLLQRGTNEKLFF. V is TRBV20-1 and J is TRBJ1-4; no definite D call. CDR1 and CDR2 (germline): DFQATT, SNEGSKA (reference sequence). V was trimmed by 7 bases and J by 1 base, leaving 16 bases between them. The CDR3 is 15 amino acids.

The V call is TRBV28, the J call TRBJ2-7, with 8 nucleotides matching TRBD2. The J segment lost 4 bases and the V segment lost 1 base, leaving 9 bases of the junction unmatched. The CDR3 totals 16 residues. Germline assignment: CDR1 MDHEN and CDR2 SYDVKM. The DNA for the CDR3 is TGTGCCAGCAGTTTATATCCCTTAGCGGGACCTTACGAGCAGTACTTC. Protein: CASSLYPLAGPYEQYF.

This clonotype has a handful of counts. CDR3 nucleotides: TGCAGTGCTAGAGACCGGGACATCGATCAGCCCCAGCATTTT. It translates to CSARDRDIDQPQHF. The chain is built from TRBV20-1 and TRBJ1-5; D is perhaps TRBD1 (6 bases). Per germline, CDR1 DFQATT and CDR2 SNEGSKA (reference sequence). Trimming pared 0 bases from V and 5 bases from J, leaving 11 bases between. The CDR3 loop spans 14 amino acids.

CDR3 sequence (DNA): TGTGCCAGCAGTTACATGACAGGGGGTGAGCAGTTCTTC. The encoded protein is CASSYMTGGEQFF. V usage is TRBV6-5 and J usage is TRBJ2-1; the match to TRBD1 covers 9 bases. The V gene end was trimmed by 2 bases and the J gene end by 9 bases; junction bases not matched to a gene: 2. CDR1 is MNHEY and CDR2 is SVGAGI in the germline V gene. The CDR3 spans 13 residues.

This clonotype was counted at least ten times. CDR3 sequence reads: CASSQEDRVSQPQHF. The CDR3 nucleotides read TGCGCCAGCAGCCAAGAGGACAGGGTGAGTCAGCCCCAGCATTTT. The chain joins TRBV4-1 to TRBJ1-5, with TRBD1 matching over 8 bases. The CDR3 loop spans 15 amino acids. Germline values: CDR1 MGHRA, CDR2 YSYEKL. V gave up 0 bases and J gave up 6 bases; unmatched junction bases: 4.

This chain joins TRBV7-9 and TRBJ2-1, with 9 bases fitting TRBD1. The CDR3 is 17 residues long. The germline CDR1 and CDR2 sequences are SEHNR and FQNEAQ (reference sequence). Trimming took 3 bases from V and 5 from J; bases not matched to a gene: 11. The CDR3 nucleotides read TGTGCCAGCAGCTTTTTATTGGGGACAGGGCCTGACAATGAGCAGTTCTTC. It yields the protein CASSFLLGTGPDNEQFF. Supplemented by reference TRBV7-9 and TRBJ2-1, the full variable domain reads DTGVSQNPRHKITKRGQNVTFRCDPISEHNRLYWYRQTLGQGPEFLTYFQNEAQLEKSRLLSDRFSAERPKGSFSTLEIQRTEQGDSAMYLCASSFLLGTGPDNEQFFGPGTRLTVL.

This clonotype was seen repeatedly, ten times or more. This chain joins TRBV5-1 and TRBJ2-7; D is tentatively TRBD1 or TRBD2 (5 bases each). Germline V gene sequence: CDR1 SGHRS, CDR2 YFSETQ. This CDR3 is built from 13 residues. Trimming left V 2 bases short and J 6 bases short, with 12 bases between. The CDR3: CASSFGAGVEQYF. CDR3 coding DNA: TGCGCCAGCAGCTTCGGGGCAGGAGTCGAGCAGTACTTC.

This sequence joins TRBV12-3 or TRBV12-4 and TRBJ2-2; 14 nucleotides match TRBD2. J gave up 7 bases and V 4 bases, and 5 bases lay outside the gene matches. The CDR3 loop spans 16 amino acids. In DNA, the CDR3 is TGTGCCAGCAGTTCCCCGGGACTAGCGGGAGACGGGGAGCTGTTTTTT. It specifies CASSSPGLAGDGELFF.

This clonotype was counted a few times. The chain combines TRBV20-1 with TRBJ2-5, with D unresolved. V shed 6 bases and J shed 4 bases, with 12 bases lying between them. The CDR3 extends over 12 amino acids. CDR1 is DFQATT and CDR2 is SNEGSKA in the germline V gene (reference sequence). The CDR3 loop reads CSARTEGETQYF. DNA for the CDR3: TGCAGTGCCCGAACCGAAGGAGAGACCCAGTACTTC.

This clonotype was seen at least ten times. V usage is TRBV5-1 and J usage is TRBJ2-1; D remains unclear. Germline V gene data show CDR1 as SGHRS and CDR2 as YFSETQ. Trimming shortened V by 1 base and J by 6 bases, and 8 bases separated the two germline ends. The CDR3 has 13 amino acids. The CDR3 here is CASSLPPSNEQFF. CDR3 in DNA: TGCGCCAGCAGCTTGCCCCCTAGCAATGAGCAGTTCTTC.

The chain carries TRBV4-1 and TRBJ2-2; 16 nucleotides match TRBD2. The CDR3 is made up of 22 amino acids. J was trimmed by 5 bases and V by 0 bases; bases with no gene match: 15. CDR1 MGHRA and CDR2 YSYEKL come from the germline V gene. The CDR3 is CASSQEEMGLAGGPRDTGELFF. The CDR3 coding sequence is TGCGCCAGCAGCCAAGAAGAAATGGGACTAGCGGGAGGGCCTCGTGATACCGGGGAGCTGTTTTTT.

This clonotype was recorded a few times. The J gene is TRBJ2-2, the V gene TRBV10-3, with TRBD2 matching 13 bases. Germline V lookup: CDR1 ENHRY, CDR2 SYGVKD. CDR3 size: 15 residues. Losses at the gene ends were 6 bases for V and 3 bases for J; bases not matched to a gene: 1. This CDR3 is CAIRTSGRDTGELFF. The CDR3 region has the DNA TGTGCCATCAGAACTAGCGGGAGGGACACCGGGGAGCTGTTTTTT.

This clonotype was counted only a few times. This chain links TRBV12-3 or TRBV12-4 with TRBJ2-6, with unresolved D. The CDR3 loop spans 14 amino acids. V was clipped by 7 bases and J by 0 bases, with 7 bases between them. The CDR3 DNA sequence: TGTGCCAGCATGATGGCCTCTGGGGCCAACGTCCTGACTTTC. Its translation: CASMMASGANVLTF.